The 32 T cell receptor beta chains below were found in one sample sequenced in a study of blood T cell repertoires in COVID-19. The data were produced by immunoSEQ multiplex PCR, yet TCRdb's version contains in-frame clones alone and is incomplete. The sample holds under 300,000 clones, 84% seen once. The sample consisted of peripheral blood. These receptors all stem from a man between 45 and 60 years old with acute or convalescent COVID-19.

The chain uses TRBV28 and TRBJ2-1; tentative D call: TRBD2 (5 bases). The germline V and J ends were trimmed by 11 bases and 7 bases, with 21 bases remaining between them. This CDR3 region has 14 residues. Germline-derived CDR1 and CDR2 are MDHEN and SYDVKM. The CDR3 DNA is TGTGCCGCTCGGGGAGTCTCTACGGGGAATGAGCAGTTCTTC. Its protein product is CAARGVSTGNEQFF.

The rearrangement uses TRBV7-9 and TRBJ1-4; a possible D gene is TRBD1 (6 bases). The germline V and J ends were trimmed by 2 bases and 8 bases, with 9 bases remaining between them. Germline V gives CDR1 SEHNR, CDR2 FQNEAQ (reference sequence). The CDR3 is 13 residues long. CDR3 amino acids: CASSLQGTEKLFF. The CDR3 DNA follows: TGTGCCAGCAGCTTACAGGGGACGGAAAAACTGTTTTTT.

The chain links TRBV19 to TRBJ1-5; maybe TRBD1 (6 bases). Looked up from germline, CDR1 is LNHDA and CDR2 is SQIVND (reference sequence). Deletions cut 4 bases from V and 0 bases from J, with 13 bases between. The CDR3 extends over 16 amino acids. CDR3 in DNA: TGTGCCAGTAGTACCGCCAGGACAGCTAGCAATCAGCCCCAGCATTTT. Translated, it gives CASSTARTASNQPQHF.

DNA for the CDR3: TGTGCCTGGAGTGTACGACTAGCGGGGTATAATGAGCAGTTCTTC. Its protein is CAWSVRLAGYNEQFF. This chain links TRBV30 with TRBJ2-1; 11 bases agree with TRBD2. The CDR3 loop spans 15 amino acids. Germline V gene sequence: CDR1 GTSNPN, CDR2 SVGIG (reference sequence). V was clipped by 0 bases and J by 7 bases; unmatched bases: 5.

The CDR3 region has the DNA TGTGCCAGCAGTTGGAGGGGCGAGGGCAATGAGCAGTTCTTC. Its protein product is CASSWRGEGNEQFF. This rearrangement joins TRBV27 to TRBJ2-1; D is possibly TRBD2 (6 bases). Per the germline V gene, CDR1 is MNHEY and CDR2 is SMNVEV (reference sequence). The CDR3 consists of 14 residues. V was shortened by 4 bases and J by 6 bases, with 13 bases between the two germline ends.

This sequence joins TRBV19 and TRBJ1-6; TRBD1 might be the D (5 bases). CDR3 length equals 12 residues. V lost 6 bases and J 12 bases, leaving 12 bases between the germline ends. CDR1 LNHDA and CDR2 SQIVND come from the germline V gene (reference sequence). CDR3 amino acids: CASRVLRGPLHF. CDR3 DNA sequence: TGTGCCAGTAGGGTCCTAAGGGGACCCCTCCACTTT.

V is TRBV27 and J is TRBJ1-1, with 8 nucleotides matching TRBD1. V shed 3 bases and J 11 bases; nucleotides not matched to a gene: 8. CDR3 size: 13 residues. Germline V CDR1 and CDR2: MNHEY, SMNVEV (reference sequence). DNA for the CDR3: TGTGCCAGCAGTTTTGGGCACAGGGGGAGGGCTTTCTTT. This encodes CASSFGHRGRAFF.

The gene calls are TRBV5-6 and TRBJ2-1; 7 positions agree with TRBD2. Losses at the gene ends were 4 bases for V and 6 bases for J; bases not matched to a gene: 16. The V gene's germline CDR1 is SGHDT and CDR2 YYEEEE. The CDR3 covers 17 residues. The CDR3 sequence is CASSKRRLARNLNEQFF. The CDR3 bases are TGTGCCAGCAGCAAACGTCGACTAGCCCGAAACCTCAATGAGCAGTTCTTC.

Turning to this clone: The sample carries other DNA sequences with the same CDR3. The rearrangement links TRBV18 to TRBJ2-2; 8 bases align to TRBD1. Trimming cost V 0 bases and J 4 bases; bases outside gene matches: 1. Germline CDR1 reads KGHSH; CDR2 reads LQKENI. CDR3 length equals 15 residues. CDR3 nucleotides: TGTGCCAGCTCACCACCGGGACAGGCCACCGGGGAGCTGTTTTTT. Translating it yields CASSPPGQATGELFF.

The CDR3 nucleotides read TGTGCCAGCCGTAAACTCGCAGGGGGTGGGAACACTGAAGCTTTCTTT. Protein: CASRKLAGGGNTEAFF. The chain recombines TRBV2 with TRBJ1-1; TRBD1 matches 7 bases. This CDR3 is 16 amino acids long. Unmatched junction bases numbered 13, after V lost 8 bases and J lost 1 base. From germline, CDR1 is SNHLY and CDR2 FYNNEI.

V is TRBV6-5 and J is TRBJ1-2; 8 nucleotides agree with TRBD1. CDR1 is MNHEY and CDR2 is SVGAGI in the germline V gene. Germline trimming cut 6 bases from V and 8 bases from J; bases unmatched to any gene: 14. This CDR3 region has 15 residues. The DNA of the CDR3 is TGTGCCAGCAGAAGCGGACAGGGCAGGGGGGACGGCTACACCTTC. Encoded protein: CASRSGQGRGDGYTF.

The chain joins TRBV6-6 to TRBJ2-7, with 10 bases identical to TRBD2. CDR3 length equals 14 residues. Germline CDR1 and CDR2: MNHNY and SVGAGI (reference sequence). The trim removed 10 bases at V and 4 bases at J, leaving 10 bases unmatched. CDR3 sequence (DNA): TGTGCCATCGCCGCTAGCGGGAGAGGATACGAGCAGTACTTC. Protein: CAIAASGRGYEQYF.

This clone occurred once. The V and J genes are TRBV19 and TRBJ1-5, with a tentative D call TRBD1 (5 bases). CDR1 and CDR2 from the germline V gene are LNHDA and SQIVND (reference sequence). The CDR3 runs to 16 residues. Trimming stripped 3 bases from V and 0 bases from J, with 12 bases between. DNA for the CDR3: TGTGCCAGTAGTATGGGGGGTAGATATAGCAATCAGCCCCAGCATTTT. Amino acids: CASSMGGRYSNQPQHF.

V usage is TRBV24-1 and J usage is TRBJ2-7, with 8 bases matching TRBD1. Germline trimming cut 6 bases from V and 4 bases from J; bases unmatched to any gene: 1. Germline lookup yields CDR1 KGHDR and CDR2 SFDVKD. This CDR3 contains 12 residues. CDR3: CATSTGGYEQYF. The CDR3 nucleotides are TGTGCCACCAGTACAGGGGGGTACGAGCAGTACTTC.

CDR3 nucleotide sequence: TGCGCCAGCAGCTTGGTTTTTCCCATGGGGAGCCAGACAGATACGCAGTATTTT. Encoded protein: CASSLVFPMGSQTDTQYF. The chain has TRBV5-1 and TRBJ2-3; tentative D call: TRBD2 (5 bases). This CDR3 spans 18 amino acids. Germline-derived CDR1 and CDR2 are SGHRS and YFSETQ. Trimming stripped 0 bases from V and 3 bases from J, with 20 bases between. Looking up the rest from reference TRBV5-1 and TRBJ2-3 gives the full variable domain: KAGVTQTPRYLIKTRGQQVTLSCSPISGHRSVSWYQQTPGQGLQFLFEYFSETQRNKGNFPGRFSGRQFSNSRSEMNVSTLELGDSALYLCASSLVFPMGSQTDTQYFGPGTRLTVL.

Only one count was recorded for this clone. The genes are TRBV30 and TRBJ2-7; 8 nucleotides line up with TRBD1. Germline trimming cut 2 bases from V and 4 bases from J; bases unmatched to any gene: 7. Germline-derived CDR1 and CDR2 are GTSNPN and SVGIG (reference sequence). The CDR3 consists of 14 residues. CDR3 bases: TGTGCCTGGAGTCACTCCGACAGGGGTTACGAGCAGTACTTC. Translated: CAWSHSDRGYEQYF.

The rearrangement uses TRBV5-4 and TRBJ1-2; D is uncertain. This CDR3 is built from 13 residues. Germline lookup yields CDR1 SGHNT and CDR2 YYREEE (reference sequence). V was cut by 0 bases and J by 2 bases, with 5 bases left in between. The CDR3: CASSLAGNYGYTF. The DNA for the CDR3 is TGTGCCAGCAGCTTGGCCGGGAACTATGGCTACACCTTC. Full variable domain (rest looked up from reference TRBV5-4 and TRBJ1-2): ETGVTQSPTHLIKTRGQQVTLRCSSQSGHNTVSWYQQALGQGPQFIFQYYREEENGRGNFPPRFSGLQFPNYSSELNVNALELDDSALYLCASSLAGNYGYTFGSGTRLTVV.

This clone has a single count. Its ends do not fully match the called genes, so a read error is possible. The chain links TRBV7-7 to TRBJ2-1; 7 nucleotides line up with TRBD1. Per germline, CDR1 SSHAT and CDR2 FNYEAQ (reference sequence). The CDR3 covers 14 residues. CDR3 in amino acids: CASSLELQGVEQFF. The CDR3 nucleotides read TGTGCTAGCAGCTTAGAACTCCAGGGGGTTGAGCAGTTCTTC.

The rearrangement uses TRBV6-2 or TRBV6-3 and TRBJ1-4; D unclear. Germline V gene data show CDR1 as MNHEY and CDR2 as SVGEGT. Trimming pared 4 bases from V and 8 bases from J, leaving 14 bases between. The CDR3 has 14 residues. CDR3 in DNA: TGTGCCAGCAGTTTTACCCGGTCGGGAGAAAAACTGTTTTTT. Its protein is CASSFTRSGEKLFF.

The chain couples TRBV24-1 to TRBJ2-7; D gene unclear. The V gene lost 0 bases and the J gene lost 6 bases, with 8 bases spanning the gap. The CDR3 loop spans 13 amino acids. Germline V CDR1 and CDR2: KGHDR, SFDVKD. The CDR3 DNA reads as TGTGCCACCAGTGATTTGTCAGGCTCCGAGCAGTACTTC. The encoded protein is CATSDLSGSEQYF.

The rearrangement joins TRBV2 to TRBJ1-1; 8 nucleotides line up with TRBD1. The V segment lost 2 bases and the J segment 1 base; nucleotides outside the gene matches: 12. The CDR3 is 18 residues long. Germline V gives CDR1 SNHLY, CDR2 FYNNEI. CDR3 coding DNA: TGTGCCAGCAGTGAAAATCGGAGTTTTGGGACAGGGAACACTGAAGCTTTCTTT. It specifies CASSENRSFGTGNTEAFF. Full variable domain (outside the CDR3, taken from reference TRBV2 and TRBJ1-1): EPEVTQTPSHQVTQMGQEVILRCVPISNHLYFYWYRQILGQKVEFLVSFYNNEISEKSEIFDDQFSVERPDGSNFTLKIRSTKLEDSAMYFCASSENRSFGTGNTEAFFGQGTRLTVV.

J is TRBJ1-2 and V is TRBV24-1; perhaps TRBD1 as D (5 bases). The germline CDR1 and CDR2 sequences are KGHDR and SFDVKD. Trimming removed 7 bases from V and 3 bases from J, with 11 bases in between. This CDR3 is 13 amino acids long. In DNA form, the CDR3 reads TGTGCCACCAGCCCAGGGAGGGACTATGGCTACACCTTC. Its translation is CATSPGRDYGYTF.

The chain joins TRBV6-6 to TRBJ2-7; 7 nucleotides agree with TRBD1. Germline V lookup: CDR1 MNHNY, CDR2 SVGAGI (reference sequence). V dropped 3 bases and J dropped 5; count of bases not matched to a gene: 1. This CDR3 contains 12 residues. The CDR3 reads CASSYTGDEQYF. The CDR3 bases are TGTGCCAGCAGTTATACAGGGGACGAGCAGTACTTC.

This clone appeared many times. The sample carries other DNA sequences with the same CDR3. This chain uses TRBV3-1 (or the pseudogene TRBV3-2) with TRBJ1-1; weak D call: TRBD1 (5 bases). Germline-derived CDR1 and CDR2 are LGHDT and YNNKEL (reference sequence). CDR3 size: 14 residues. V was shortened by 0 bases and J by 5 bases, with 10 bases between the two germline ends. DNA of the CDR3: TGTGCCAGCAGCCAAGATTCCGGGGGAACTGAAGCTTTCTTT. Encoded protein: CASSQDSGGTEAFF.

The chain couples TRBV10-1 to TRBJ1-6; the match to TRBD1 covers 8 bases. Germline V gene data show CDR1 as WNHNN and CDR2 as SYGVQD (reference sequence). This CDR3 is built from 15 residues. Trimming removed 0 bases from V and 10 bases from J; junction bases left unmatched: 5. Here the CDR3 DNA reads TGCGCCAGCAGTGAGTCCAGGGGGCAAGGATCACCCCTCCACTTT. Protein product: CASSESRGQGSPLHF.

The chain uses TRBV4-1 and TRBJ1-2; D is perhaps TRBD1 (6 bases). V dropped 6 bases and J dropped 4 bases, with 12 bases sitting between them. CDR3 length: 13 amino acids. Germline loops: CDR1 MGHRA, CDR2 YSYEKL. The CDR3 is CASRPQGGYGYTF. CDR3 nucleotides: TGCGCCAGCAGGCCACAGGGCGGCTATGGCTACACCTTC.

This clone was seen more than once but under ten times. The chain couples TRBV9 to TRBJ2-2, with no clear D. This CDR3 has 14 amino acids. V lost 0 bases to trimming and J lost 1 base, with 4 bases between them. Germline assignment: CDR1 SGDLS and CDR2 YYNGEE. The CDR3 spells CASSVAQNTGELFF. The CDR3 DNA is TGTGCCAGCAGCGTAGCACAGAACACCGGGGAGCTGTTTTTT.

This chain connects TRBV10-3 to TRBJ2-7; TRBD2 is a possible D gene (6 bases). Deletions cut 11 bases from V and 3 bases from J, with 23 bases between. The CDR3 loop spans 15 amino acids. Germline lookup yields CDR1 ENHRY and CDR2 SYGVKD. As DNA, the CDR3 is TGTGCCGCGGGGCGAGGGGTGGGGCCGATCTACGAGCAGTACTTC. Translated, it gives CAAGRGVGPIYEQYF.

This chain connects TRBV6-1 to TRBJ2-7, with 10 positions matching TRBD1. V shed 4 bases and J 4 bases; nucleotides not matched to a gene: 10. The CDR3 has 16 residues. In germline, CDR1 is MNHNS, CDR2 SASEGT. Here the CDR3 DNA reads TGTGCCAGCAGTGGACACCGGGACAGGGGCGATTACGAGCAGTACTTC. Translating it yields CASSGHRDRGDYEQYF.

This chain joins TRBV10-3 and TRBJ2-2; 9 bases are shared with TRBD1. CDR1 is ENHRY, CDR2 SYGVKD, per germline. The CDR3 has 16 residues. V trimming: 7 bases; J trimming: 7 bases; junction bases outside the gene matches: 13. In DNA, the CDR3 is TGTGCCATCACCGACAGTAGGACAGGGGTTGGCGGGGAGCTGTTTTTT. Translating it yields CAITDSRTGVGGELFF.

This clone came up once. J is TRBJ2-1 and V is TRBV6-5, with 8 bases lining up with TRBD2. The length of the CDR3 is 13 residues. The trim removed 2 bases at V and 9 bases at J, leaving 3 bases unmatched. Germline CDR1 and CDR2: MNHEY and SVGAGI. This CDR3 reads CASSYGTRAEQFF. DNA for the CDR3: TGTGCCAGCAGTTACGGGACTAGGGCTGAGCAGTTCTTC.

This clone was seen just once. The V call is TRBV19, the J call TRBJ1-5; no clear D. This CDR3 is built from 14 residues. Trimming took off 3 bases at V and 6 bases at J, with 12 bases between the two ends. Germline-derived CDR1 and CDR2 are LNHDA and SQIVND (reference sequence). In nucleotides, the CDR3 is TGTGCCAGTAGTATTCACGGGGTCGGTCAGCCCCAGCATTTT. It specifies CASSIHGVGQPQHF.